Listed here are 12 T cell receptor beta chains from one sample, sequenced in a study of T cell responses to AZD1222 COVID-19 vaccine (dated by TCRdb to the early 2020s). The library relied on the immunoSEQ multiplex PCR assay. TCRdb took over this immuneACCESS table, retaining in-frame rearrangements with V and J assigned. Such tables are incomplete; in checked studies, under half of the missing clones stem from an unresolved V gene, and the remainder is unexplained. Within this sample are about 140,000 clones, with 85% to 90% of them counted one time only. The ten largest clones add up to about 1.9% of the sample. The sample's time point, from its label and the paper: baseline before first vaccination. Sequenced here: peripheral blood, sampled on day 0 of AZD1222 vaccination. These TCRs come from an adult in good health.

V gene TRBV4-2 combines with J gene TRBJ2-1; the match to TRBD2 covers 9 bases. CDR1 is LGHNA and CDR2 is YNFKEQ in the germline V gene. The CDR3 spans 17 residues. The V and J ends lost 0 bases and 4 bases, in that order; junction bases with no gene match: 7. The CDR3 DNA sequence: TGTGCCAGCAGCCAAGACTTAGCGGGAGAAGTTTACAATGAGCAGTTCTTC. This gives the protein CASSQDLAGEVYNEQFF.

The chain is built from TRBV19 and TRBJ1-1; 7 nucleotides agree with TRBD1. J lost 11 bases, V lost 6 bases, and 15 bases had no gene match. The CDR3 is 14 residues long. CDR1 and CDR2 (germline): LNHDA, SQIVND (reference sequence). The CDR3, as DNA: TGTGCCAGTAGATTAAAAGGGGGCCCACTGGACGCTTTCTTT. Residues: CASRLKGGPLDAFF. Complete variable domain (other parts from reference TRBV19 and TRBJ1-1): DGGITQSPKYLFRKEGQNVTLSCEQNLNHDAMYWYRQDPGQGLRLIYYSQIVNDFQKGDIAEGYSVSREKKESFPLTVTSAQKNPTAFYLCASRLKGGPLDAFFGQGTRLTVV.

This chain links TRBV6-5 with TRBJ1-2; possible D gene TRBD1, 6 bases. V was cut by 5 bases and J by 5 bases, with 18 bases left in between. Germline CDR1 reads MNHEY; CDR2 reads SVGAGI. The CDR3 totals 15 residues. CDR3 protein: CASSNRDIGVYGYTF. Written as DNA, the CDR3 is TGTGCCAGCAGTAACCGGGACATTGGTGTGTATGGCTACACCTTC.

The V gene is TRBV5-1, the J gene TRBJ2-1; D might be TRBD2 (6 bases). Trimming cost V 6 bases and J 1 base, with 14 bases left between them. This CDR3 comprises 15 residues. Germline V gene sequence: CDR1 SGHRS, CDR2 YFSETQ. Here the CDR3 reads CASTPGLGSYNEQFF. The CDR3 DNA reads TGCGCCAGCACTCCGGGACTCGGATCCTACAATGAGCAGTTCTTC.

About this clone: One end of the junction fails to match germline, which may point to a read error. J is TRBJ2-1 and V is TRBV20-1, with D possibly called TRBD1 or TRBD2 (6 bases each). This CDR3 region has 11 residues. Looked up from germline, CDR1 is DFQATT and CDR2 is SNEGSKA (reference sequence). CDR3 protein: CSATGGGTLVF. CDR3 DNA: TGCAGTGCCACCGGGGGCGGGACCCTGGTCTTC.

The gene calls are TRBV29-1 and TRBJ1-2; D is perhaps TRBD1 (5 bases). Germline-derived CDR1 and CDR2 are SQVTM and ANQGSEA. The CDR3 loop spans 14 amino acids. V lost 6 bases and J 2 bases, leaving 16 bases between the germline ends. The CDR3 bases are TGCAGCGTGTTAGGGGCAGGGAAAAACTATGGCTACACCTTC. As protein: CSVLGAGKNYGYTF.

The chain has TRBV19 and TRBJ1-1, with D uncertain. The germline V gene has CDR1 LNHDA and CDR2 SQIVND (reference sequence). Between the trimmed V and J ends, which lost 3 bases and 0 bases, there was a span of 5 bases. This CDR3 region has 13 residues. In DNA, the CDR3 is TGTGCCAGTAGTATTAGGCTGAACACTGAAGCTTTCTTT. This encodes CASSIRLNTEAFF.

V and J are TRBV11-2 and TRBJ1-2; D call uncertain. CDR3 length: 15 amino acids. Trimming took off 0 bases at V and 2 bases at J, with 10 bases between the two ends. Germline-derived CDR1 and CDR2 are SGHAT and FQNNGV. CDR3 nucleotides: TGTGCCAGCAGCTTAGATCCTCTGGGCAACTATGGCTACACCTTC. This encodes CASSLDPLGNYGYTF.

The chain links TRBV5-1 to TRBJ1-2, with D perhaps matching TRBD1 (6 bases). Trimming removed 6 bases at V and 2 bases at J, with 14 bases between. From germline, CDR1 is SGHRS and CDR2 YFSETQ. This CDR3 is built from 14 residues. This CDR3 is CASTRAQGNYGYTF. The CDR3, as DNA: TGCGCCAGCACCCGGGCACAGGGCAACTATGGCTACACCTTC.

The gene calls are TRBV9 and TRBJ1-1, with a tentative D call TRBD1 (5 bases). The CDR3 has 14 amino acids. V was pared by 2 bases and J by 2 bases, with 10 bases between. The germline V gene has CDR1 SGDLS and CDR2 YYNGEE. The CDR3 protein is CASSVGRGNTEAFF. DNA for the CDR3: TGTGCCAGCAGCGTGGGGCGCGGAAACACTGAAGCTTTCTTT.

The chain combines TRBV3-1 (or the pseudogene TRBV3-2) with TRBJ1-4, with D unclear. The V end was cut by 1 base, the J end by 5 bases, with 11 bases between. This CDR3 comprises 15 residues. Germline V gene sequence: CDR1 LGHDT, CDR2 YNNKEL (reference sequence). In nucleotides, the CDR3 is TGTGCCAGCAGCCAAGGACCCATTATGAATGAAAAACTGTTTTTT. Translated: CASSQGPIMNEKLFF.

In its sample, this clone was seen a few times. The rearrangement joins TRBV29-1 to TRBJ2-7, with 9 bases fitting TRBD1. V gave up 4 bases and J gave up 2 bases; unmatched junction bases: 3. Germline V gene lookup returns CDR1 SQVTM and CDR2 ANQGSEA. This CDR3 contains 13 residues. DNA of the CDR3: TGCAGCGTTGGGGACAGGGAACCCTACGAGCAGTACTTC. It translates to CSVGDREPYEQYF.